This T cell receptor (beta chain) was captured by sequencing in a study of cytomegalovirus exposure and HLA in healthy donors. Study-wide background: Early released data had tens of millions of unique TCRs, all coming from HLA-typed donors. The study, taken as a whole, reports: Under 20,000 TCR beta sequences were associated with HLA alleles at 0.05 false discovery rate in a later analysis. Cytomegalovirus association was listed for about 170 TCR beta chains. Fewer N-insertions (relative to the roughly 730-donor mean) were reportedly seen in an Asian-associated ancestry cluster in a later analysis.

A word on this clone: Its specificity is unknown.

A multiplex PCR was run with 60 Vbeta primers and 13 Jbeta primers. Clones were read by immunoSEQ multiplex PCR, and TCRdb kept only the in-frame ones, dropping some. This sample has about 92,000 clones; more than 75% occur once, and the top ten carry 2% to 2.5%. The receptor was isolated from a man younger than 30 in good health and CMV-seronegative. The sequenced material came from PBMCs.

CDR3 nucleotide sequence: TGCGCCAGCAGCCAGCCGGGACAGGGGGCAGGAGAGACCCAGTACTTC. Translation: CASSQPGQGAGETQYF. The chain couples TRBV4-1 to TRBJ2-5; 12 nucleotides line up with TRBD1. CDR3 length: 16 amino acids. With 3 bases clipped from V and 4 bases from J, the junction kept 6 bases outside the gene matches. Germline CDR1 and CDR2: MGHRA and YSYEKL.